This record looks at one T cell receptor beta chain sequence and its context. Its target antigen remains unknown. Per-base qualities were not stored, and no clone one base away is much larger. One collaborating source in Seattle enrolled patients during active infection and followed them longitudinally through the course of disease. Each collaborating institution followed its own protocols to collect whole blood in K2EDTA tubes. For TCRbeta analysis, collaborators shipped samples in one of three forms: frozen whole blood, isolated PBMCs, or DNA extracted from either of those sample types. These data originate in a study of blood T cell repertoires in COVID-19 (dated by TCRdb to 2020 to 2022). About the investigation overall: Samples covering the acute and convalescent phases of COVID-19 were provided by collaborators in the United States, Italy and Spain. The prospective study material was composed of cDNA or gDNA derived from T cells, B-cell-depleted T cells, or PBMCs. Subjects who had been exposed to COVID-19, were actively infected with it, or had recovered from it provided the deeply sampled blood TCRbeta repertoires that made up the dataset. A freely available public database, intended as a resource for researchers studying the immune response to SARS-CoV-2, is where the repertoires were released. The samples were drawn from two sources: the first 160 participants of the ongoing ImmuneRACE study, and 1,254 subjects contributed by 6 global collaborators. Nearly every sample came with metadata listing a de-identified subject ID, COVID-19 status, age in years and sex. HLA class I and class II types, where available, came from metadata supplied by the sample provider rather than from assay-based typing.

TCRbeta CDR3 regions were amplified from genomic DNA using the immunoSEQ Assay, a bias-controlled multiplex PCR. The authors processed their data as follows. The number of nucleated cells in each sample was estimated by amplification of reference gene primers within the assay. Sequence reads were collapsed and filtered to measure the absolute abundance of every unique TCRbeta CDR3 rearrangement. Productive Simpson clonality was computed per sample as the square root of Simpson's diversity index over productive rearrangements. Here the immuneACCESS table is served through TCRdb, limited to in-frame sequences with V and J called. Missing clones are a known gap in these copies; in checked studies unresolved V genes cover under half, and the rest lacks a known reason. V and J calls and clone size are those listed in that table; D and trimming were worked out from the DNA. The sample table holds 250,000 to 400,000 clones, of which approximately 87% were seen once. The ten largest clones take up roughly 2.8% of the sample.

Per the germline V gene, SGHTA is the CDR1 and FQGNSA is the CDR2. V and J lose 5 bases and 3 bases, and a span of 14 bases separates them. The CDR3, from cysteine to phenylalanine, totals 15 residues. The retained sequence is limited to the CDR3, 45 bases, with the frame set at the first base. Findings and caveats that apply to the study as a whole: How much clinical and demographic metadata was included differed by source and by participant, and the metadata was provided uncurated.

The sequenced sample consisted of peripheral blood. The sequence derives from a woman in her 30s with COVID-19, enrolled during active disease. Rearrangement joined TRBV7-2 to TRBJ1-5; no D gene call is confident. The DNA sequence is as follows: TGTGCCAGCAGCATTCAAGCCATTATCAATCAGCCCCAGCATTTT. This translates into CASSIQAIINQPQHF.